What follows is one T cell receptor beta chain and its context. The antigen is undetermined. This specimen belongs to a study of cytomegalovirus exposure and HLA in healthy donors. The PCR was carried out with 60 Vbeta primers and 13 Jbeta primers. Measured with immunoSEQ multiplex PCR; TCRdb has only the in-frame clones, and not every one. The sample carries some 130,000 clones, 50% to 65% recorded once. Per germline, CDR1 SGHDN and CDR2 FVKESK. V was cut by 4 bases and J by 7 bases, with 14 bases left in between. This CDR3 has 13 amino acids. Study observations and caveats: Indistinguishable V segments, including TRBV6-2 and TRBV6-3, were excluded.

The chain has TRBV14 and TRBJ2-7; D may be TRBD2 (5 bases). The origin of this receptor is a man aged 35 to 55 in good health and CMV-seropositive. The material sequenced was PBMCs. The CDR3 nucleotides are TGTGCCAGCAGCCCCCGGACTCAAGGAGAGCAGTACTTC. This gives the protein CASSPRTQGEQYF.